The sequence of this T cell receptor beta chain was determined in a study of blood T cell repertoires in COVID-19. Study details: There were acute and convalescent COVID-19 samples, and they came from the United States, Italy and Spain. PBMCs, B-cell-depleted T cells, or T cells provided the cDNA or gDNA that made up the material.

Germline CDR1 and CDR2: MDHEN and SYDVKM. This CDR3 has 16 residues. V lost 11 bases and J 0 bases, leaving 20 bases between the germline ends. Assay: immunoSEQ multiplex PCR; the TCRdb copy retains only in-frame clones and omits some. Seen here are roughly 500,000 clones, over 75% observed once, and the top ten hold 3% to 3.5%. The sample was peripheral blood. The sequence came from a human donor in a cohort sampled during active COVID-19. This chain joins TRBV28 and TRBJ2-4, with a possible D match to TRBD2 (5 bases). The CDR3 nucleotides read TGTGCCCCACTAAGCGGAAGGCAACTAGCCAAAAACATTCAGTACTTC. Encoded protein: CAPLSGRQLAKNIQYF.